Sequencing of this TCR beta chain was carried out in a study of CD8 T cells in ankylosing spondylitis. V lost 4 bases and J 3 bases, leaving 4 bases between the germline ends. The CDR3 has 12 residues. From germline, CDR1 is SEHNR and CDR2 FQNEAQ (reference sequence). This clonotype was counted ten times or more. Its antigen is not known. MiXCR was run by TCRdb on the 5' RACE reads, yielding one entry per CDR3 protein. The top ten clones hold approximately 15% of a sample with about 220,000 distinct CDR3 sequences, around 6.6% of them seen once. Notes on the study in general: For ankylosing spondylitis blood, a TCR beta motif of under ten highly homologous variants appeared characteristic.

The sequenced sample was blood, either unsorted or a sorted T cell fraction (not recorded which). The chain couples TRBV7-9 to TRBJ2-1, with D unclear. The clonotype originates from a male donor with ankylosing spondylitis. The CDR3 protein is CASSSNYNEQFF. The CDR3 nucleotides are TGTGCCAGCAGCTCGAACTACAATGAGCAGTTCTTC.